Shown below are 20 T cell receptor beta chains from a single sample sequenced in a study of T-cell memory formation after mild COVID-19. One entry per CDR3 protein results from TCRdb running MiXCR on the 5' RACE reads. The sample consists of about 240,000 distinct CDR3 sequences, 8% to 9.5% of them appearing once. Sequencing was done on a sample of PBMCs or a T cell subset sorted from them (not recorded which). All receptors come from a man between 18 and 35 years old who had mild COVID-19 (a few samples of this study predate the infection). Cell type and time point are not known.

This chain connects TRBV29-1 to TRBJ2-3; TRBD1 agrees at 8 bases. The CDR3 sequence is 17 residues long. The trim removed 6 bases at V and 0 bases at J, leaving 14 bases unmatched. The V gene's germline CDR1 is SQVTM and CDR2 ANQGSEA. CDR3 bases: TGCAGCGTCCGCCTGTATGCAGGGGGCCCTAGCACAGATACGCAGTATTTT. It specifies CSVRLYAGGPSTDTQYF.

J is TRBJ1-6 and V is TRBV7-9; TRBD1 matches at 9 bases. Germline V gene lookup returns CDR1 SEHNR and CDR2 FQNEAQ (reference sequence). The CDR3 contains 15 residues. V was clipped by 6 bases and J by 7 bases; unmatched bases: 7. The CDR3 is CASSRIDRGNSPLHF. In DNA, the CDR3 is TGTGCCAGCAGTCGAATAGACAGGGGGAATTCACCCCTCCACTTT.

This clonotype was seen more than once but under ten times. The chain carries TRBV6-2 or TRBV6-3 and TRBJ2-3; 8 nucleotides line up with TRBD2. After removal of 6 bases from V and 4 bases from J, the junction contained 9 bases not matched to a gene. The CDR3 length is 15 residues. In germline, CDR1 is MNHEY, CDR2 SVGEGT. CDR3 region: CASSGPGGPPDTQYF. Here the CDR3 DNA reads TGTGCCAGCAGCGGGCCGGGGGGGCCGCCAGATACGCAGTATTTT.

A few counts support this clonotype. The chain combines TRBV6-1 with TRBJ2-5; a weak D match, TRBD2 (6 bases). V was trimmed by 1 base and J by 1 base, leaving 13 bases between them. This CDR3 comprises 16 residues. From germline, CDR1 is MNHNS and CDR2 SASEGT. As DNA, the CDR3 is TGTGCCAGCAGTGAAGGACTAGAAGGCCCCCAAGAGACCCAGTACTTC. It translates to CASSEGLEGPQETQYF.

This clonotype has ten or more counts. The V gene is TRBV7-3, the J gene TRBJ2-3; no clear D. V shed 1 base and J shed 4 bases, with 9 bases lying between them. The CDR3 has 14 residues. CDR1 is SGHTA and CDR2 is FQGTGA in the germline V gene. The CDR3 spells CASSLKVQPDTQYF. The CDR3 DNA follows: TGTGCCAGCAGCTTAAAGGTCCAGCCAGATACGCAGTATTTT.

This chain uses TRBV7-6 with TRBJ2-7; the D gene is possibly TRBD1 (6 bases). V was cut by 5 bases and J by 2 bases, with 13 bases left in between. The germline V gene encodes CDR1 SGHVS and CDR2 FNYEAQ. This CDR3 comprises 14 residues. The DNA of the CDR3 is TGTGCCAGCAGCAACACAGGGCGCGCCTACGAGCAGTACTTC. This gives the protein CASSNTGRAYEQYF.

The CDR3 sequence: CASSGLAGGELFF. The CDR3 region has the DNA TGTGCCAGCAGCGGACTAGCTGGCGGGGAGCTGTTTTTT. The V call is TRBV9, the J call TRBJ2-2; 7 bases fit TRBD2. After removal of 3 bases from V and 7 bases from J, the junction contained 3 bases not matched to a gene. Germline CDR1 is SGDLS and CDR2 is YYNGEE. This CDR3 region has 13 residues.

In its sample, this clonotype was seen a few times. The chain joins TRBV27 to TRBJ2-1, with D uncertain. CDR3 length equals 15 residues. Germline V CDR1 and CDR2: MNHEY, SMNVEV (reference sequence). V was cut by 3 bases and J by 1 base, with 10 bases left in between. CDR3 loop: CASSLEGVSYNEQFF. The CDR3 DNA is TGTGCCAGCAGTTTGGAAGGTGTTTCCTACAATGAGCAGTTCTTC.

The chain recombines TRBV24-1 with TRBJ2-5, with 7 bases lining up with TRBD2. The CDR3 has 14 residues. The germline V gene encodes CDR1 KGHDR and CDR2 SFDVKD. The V segment lost 1 base and the J segment 5 bases; nucleotides outside the gene matches: 3. The CDR3 region is CATSDLGAGETQYF. In DNA form, the CDR3 reads TGTGCCACCAGTGATTTAGGAGCGGGGGAGACCCAGTACTTC.

This sequence joins TRBV27 and TRBJ2-1, with 15 bases aligning to TRBD2. The V gene end was trimmed by 3 bases and the J gene end by 7 bases; junction bases not matched to a gene: 4. The CDR3 extends over 16 amino acids. CDR1 is MNHEY, CDR2 SMNVEV, per germline (reference sequence). CDR3 region: CASSLGLAGGWNEQFF. The CDR3 DNA is TGTGCCAGCAGTTTGGGACTAGCGGGGGGTTGGAATGAGCAGTTCTTC.

In this sample, this clonotype turned up many times. The chain joins TRBV23-1 to TRBJ1-6, with 7 bases fitting TRBD1. TRBV23-1 is noted as an ORF with a role that remains uncertain. The CDR3 totals 16 residues. V shed 3 bases, J shed 6 bases, and the junction held 8 bases outside the gene matches. In DNA form, the CDR3 reads TGCGCCAGCAGTCAGGCGGGACAGCAGGTTAATTCACCCCTCCACTTT. It specifies CASSQAGQQVNSPLHF.

This clonotype was counted between two and nine times. The chain links TRBV7-2 to TRBJ2-7; TRBD2 aligns across 9 bases. CDR1 and CDR2 (germline): SGHTA, FQGNSA. The CDR3 is 14 residues long. V lost 3 bases, J lost 4 bases, and 4 bases stayed unmatched. The CDR3 sequence is CASSFSGGEYEQYV. As DNA, the CDR3 is TGTGCCAGCAGCTTTAGCGGGGGAGAATACGAGCAGTACGTC.

V and J are TRBV21-1 and TRBJ2-7. TRBV21-1 is designated a pseudogene. The length of the CDR3 is 13 residues. As DNA, the CDR3 is TGTGCCAGCAGCAAAGTTGGGACCTACGAGCAGTACGTC. It translates to CASSKVGTYEQYV.

This clonotype has just a few counts. The rearrangement uses TRBV29-1 and TRBJ2-4, with TRBD2 identical over 8 bases. Germline V gene sequence: CDR1 SQVTM, CDR2 ANQGSEA. Unmatched junction bases numbered 6, after V lost 5 bases and J lost 0 bases. The CDR3 runs 15 residues. The CDR3 spells CSVTGLAEAKNIQYF. CDR3 bases: TGCAGCGTTACAGGACTAGCAGAAGCCAAAAACATTCAGTACTTC.

This clonotype was picked up a small number of times. This rearrangement joins TRBV6-5 to TRBJ1-1; D is possibly TRBD1 (6 bases). Trimming cost V 6 bases and J 3 bases, with 14 bases left between them. Germline-derived CDR1 and CDR2 are MNHEY and SVGAGI. CDR3 length: 14 amino acids. The CDR3 DNA is TGTGCCAGCAGCCTTACAGGGTTGGACACTGAAGCTTTCTTT. Translating gives CASSLTGLDTEAFF.

In DNA form, the CDR3 reads TGCAGTGCTACAAATCGCGCAGGGGGCACTGAAGCTTTCTTT. It codes for CSATNRAGGTEAFF. V and J are TRBV20-1 and TRBJ1-1; 7 bases match TRBD1. The CDR3 is 14 residues long. From germline, CDR1 is DFQATT and CDR2 SNEGSKA (reference sequence). V was pared by 4 bases and J by 4 bases, with 9 bases of the junction left unmatched.

The chain recombines TRBV7-2 with TRBJ2-3; no firm D call. The CDR3 is 14 amino acids. CDR1 is SGHTA and CDR2 is FQGNSA in the germline V gene. The V and J ends lost 2 bases and 5 bases respectively, with 11 bases between them. CDR3 protein: CASSLRLYGDTQYF. In DNA, the CDR3 is TGTGCCAGCAGCTTAAGATTATATGGAGATACGCAGTATTTT.

Regarding this clonotype: At one end, the junction sequence differs from germline, possibly due to a read error. V and J are TRBV7-2 and TRBJ1-4, with 9 bases lining up with TRBD1. Germline-derived CDR1 and CDR2 are SGHTA and FQGNSA. The CDR3 loop spans 13 amino acids. The CDR3 loop is CASSARTGAESVF. The CDR3 DNA is TGTGCCAGCAGCGCCAGGACAGGGGCAGAATCGGTTTTT.

This chain links TRBV20-1 with TRBJ1-2, with unresolved D. The CDR3 has 12 amino acids. The germline V and J ends were trimmed by 4 bases and 4 bases, with 10 bases remaining between them. Germline CDR1 DFQATT, CDR2 SNEGSKA (reference sequence). This CDR3 reads CSATTAPYGYTF. DNA of the CDR3: TGCAGTGCTACCACCGCGCCCTATGGCTACACCTTC.

This chain links TRBV10-3 with TRBJ1-1; tentative D call: TRBD1 (6 bases). V gave up 7 bases and J gave up 5 bases, with 14 bases separating them. This CDR3 is 13 amino acids long. Germline V CDR1 and CDR2: ENHRY, SYGVKD. The CDR3 coding sequence is TGTGCCATCAACCATGGTAGGGGGACTGAAGCTTTCTTT. Its translation: CAINHGRGTEAFF.